This T cell receptor (beta chain) was sequenced for a study of control samples from healthy donors and cancer patients (dated by TCRdb to about 2020). From a lookup of the germline V gene, CDR1 and CDR2 are KGHSH and LQKENI. From cysteine to phenylalanine, the CDR3 is 16 amino acids long. Just CDR3 DNA is preserved here, 48 bases in frame from base 1. Trimming removed 5 bases from V and 7 bases from J, leaving 20 bases between the germline ends. Regarding this clone: It has no known antigen specificity. The input lacks base qualities; no much larger clone sits a single base away.

Libraries came from the immunoSEQ multiplex PCR assay. TCRdb holds this immuneACCESS table with in-frame rearrangements only. Some clones are missing; in checked studies, unresolved V genes explain under half, and the rest has no known cause. This sample holds around 49,000 clones; more than 70% were observed only once. The biggest ten clones account for more than 1.5% of the sample. The chain links TRBV18 with TRBJ1-4; TRBD1 is possibly the D segment (5 matching bases). The specimen was PBMCs. The receptor's source is a man aged 40-49 years with colorectal cancer. The CDR3 is CASSAGSASRGEKLFF. The nucleotide sequence reads as follows: TGTGCCAGCTCAGCAGGGTCCGCGTCGAGAGGTGAAAAACTGTTTTTT.